This TCR beta chain was sequenced in a study of tumor and adjacent non-tumor tissue in lung cancer. Study-level background: Patients were aged about 31 to 85, approximately 11 men and roughly five women, stage I to III. Regarding the study as a whole: Tumor tissue had significantly higher TCR diversity than normal lung. In normal lung, the top 100 clones were significantly more dominant than in tumor.

The library came from three nested PCR rounds adapted from ARM-PCR protocols. TCRdb ran MiXCR on the multiplex PCR reads and lists one entry per CDR3 protein. The table records 90,000 to 100,000 distinct CDR3 sequences, approximately 80% of them present only once. This CDR3 spans 15 amino acids. Trimming left V 6 bases short and J 6 bases short, with 19 bases between. Looked up from germline, CDR1 is MNHEY and CDR2 is SVGEGT. Comment on this clonotype: The antigen is undetermined.

No cell sorting was done before RNA was extracted from the tissue. This non-tumor lung sample came from over 3 cm beyond the tumor edge. Newly diagnosed lung cancer patients had thoracic surgery in China, August–late 2014, without prior chemotherapy. The origin of this receptor is a man between 60 and 70 years old with small cell lung cancer. The sample comprised distant non-tumor lung tissue. This chain links TRBV6-2 or TRBV6-3 with TRBJ2-3, with D perhaps matching TRBD2 (6 bases). The CDR3 reads CASSTVTSVTDTQYF. Written as DNA, the CDR3 is TGTGCCAGCAGCACCGTGACTAGTGTAACGGATACGCAGTATTTT.